This is a list of T cell receptor beta chains from one sample in a study of blood T cell repertoires in COVID-19. The method was immunoSEQ multiplex PCR; TCRdb's version includes in-frame clones alone and lacks a portion of them. Of roughly 190,000 clones listed, 80% to 85% were seen once; the top ten hold 3.2%. Sequencing input: PBMCs or T cells enriched from blood (not recorded which). All receptors derive from a young woman who had been exposed to COVID-19. CDR3s include the opening cysteine and the closing phenylalanine or tryptophan.

j_call cdr3_length v_call cdr3_aa
TRBJ1-1 16 TRBV5-6 CASSPPWDRMNTEAFF
TRBJ1-6 16 TRBV13 CASSLWVGTGISPLHF
TRBJ1-6 12 TRBV27 CASRGAASPLHF
TRBJ2-7 16 TRBV19 CASSVRNRGEFSEQYF
TRBJ2-3 15 TRBV5-5 CASNRQGAVADTQYF
TRBJ1-2 14 TRBV5-5 CASRRPGDSYGYTF
TRBJ2-3 15 TRBV4-1 CASSGLAGVGDTQYF
TRBJ1-2 14 TRBV7-8 CASTPTETNYGYTF
TRBJ1-1 15 TRBV27 CASSTGTGVFTEAFF
TRBJ2-7 14 TRBV19 CATKRDSQPYEQYF
TRBJ2-7 15 TRBV7-2 CASSPGTGGSYEQYF
TRBJ1-4 13 TRBV5-8 CASSFVASEKLFF
TRBJ2-1 18 TRBV5-6 CASSPFTSGESSYNEQFF
TRBJ1-1 13 TRBV7-2 CACSRLKEQEAFF
TRBJ1-2 15 TRBV5-6 CASSPDRGYSYGYTF
TRBJ1-1 14 TRBV7-3 CASSLNAAGAEAFF
TRBJ2-1 15 TRBV19 CASTFQGASYNEQFF
TRBJ1-1 15 TRBV5-4 CASSLAGVTNTEAFF